This T cell receptor (beta chain) was identified in a study of blood T cell repertoires in COVID-19. Study overall: From the United States, Italy and Spain came samples of acute and convalescent COVID-19. PBMCs, B-cell-depleted T cells, or T cells were the source of the cDNA or gDNA that made up the material.

Trimming removed 0 bases from V and 9 bases from J, with 23 bases in between. The length of the CDR3 is 17 residues. CDR1 LGHNA and CDR2 YNFKEQ come from the germline V gene. In the source study's methods: Using reference gene primer amplification, nucleated cell counts were estimated. Using immunoSEQ multiplex PCR, the repertoire was profiled, and TCRdb retains in-frame clones only, with some absent. The V and J calls and the clone size are those of that table, but D and trimming were determined from the DNA. The sample gives approximately 70,000 clones, 85% to 90% of which show up once; about 4% is in the top ten.

The sequence derives from an older man with active COVID-19. Sequencing was performed on peripheral blood. The chain uses TRBV4-2 and TRBJ2-5, with D possibly being TRBD2 (6 bases). The CDR3: CASSQDRSLSGQGAQYF. In nucleotides, the CDR3 is TGTGCCAGCAGCCAAGATAGGAGCCTTAGCGGACAAGGGGCCCAGTACTTC.